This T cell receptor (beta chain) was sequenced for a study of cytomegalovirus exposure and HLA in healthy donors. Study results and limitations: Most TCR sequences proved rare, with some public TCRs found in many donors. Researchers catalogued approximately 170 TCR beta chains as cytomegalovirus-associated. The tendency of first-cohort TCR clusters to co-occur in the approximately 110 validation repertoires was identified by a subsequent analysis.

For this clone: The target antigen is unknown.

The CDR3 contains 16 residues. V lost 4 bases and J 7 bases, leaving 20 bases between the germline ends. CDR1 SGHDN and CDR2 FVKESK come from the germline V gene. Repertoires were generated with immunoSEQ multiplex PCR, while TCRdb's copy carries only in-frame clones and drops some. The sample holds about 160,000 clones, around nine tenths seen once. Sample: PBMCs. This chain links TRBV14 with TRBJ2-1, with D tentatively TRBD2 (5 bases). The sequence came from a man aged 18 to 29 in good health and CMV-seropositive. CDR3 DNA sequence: TGTGCCAGCAGCCCCCACGGGAAACCAAGCTGGAATGAGCAGTTCTTC. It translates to CASSPHGKPSWNEQFF. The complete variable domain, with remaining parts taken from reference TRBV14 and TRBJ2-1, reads EAGVTQFPSHSVIEKGQTVTLRCDPISGHDNLYWYRRVMGKEIKFLLHFVKESKQDESGMPNNRFLAERTGGTYSTLKVQPAELEDSGVYFCASSPHGKPSWNEQFFGPGTRLTVL.